The clone carrying this T cell receptor beta chain showed up just a few times. As yet, its antigen is unknown. The treatment is: oral pan-JAK inhibitor, 5-10 mg twice daily. In each case, RNA was isolated and then reverse transcribed into cDNA as the sequencing template. Using immunoSEQ multiplex PCR, the repertoire was profiled, and TCRdb retains in-frame clones only, with some absent. In the table there are 130,000 or so clones, roughly nine tenths of which are singletons. The data belong to a study of CD8+ T cells in alopecia areata. Background on the study: Treated patients were given 5 to 10 mg oral tofacitinib twice daily. Disease severity was quantified as SALT score of affected scalp area.

General study results and limits: Persistence of many expanded lesional clones was seen in scalp and blood during tofacitinib.

The receptor comes from a human donor with alopecia areata. This specimen consisted of CD8+ T cells sorted from blood, obtained at week 4, from a patient treated with tofacitinib.

CDR3 amino acids: CASSLLQPQKLFF. The CDR3, as DNA: TGTGCCAGCAGTTTATTACAGCCCCAGAAACTGTTTTTT. The chain combines TRBV27 with TRBJ1-4; the D is unclear. CDR3 size: 13 residues. The germline V gene has CDR1 MNHEY and CDR2 SMNVEV (reference sequence). V lost 1 base and J 11 bases, leaving 11 bases between the germline ends. Complete variable domain (other parts from reference TRBV27 and TRBJ1-4): EAQVTQNPRYLITVTGKKLTVTCSQNMNHEYMSWYRQDPGLGLRQIYYSMNVEVTDKGDVPEGYKVSRKEKRNFPLILESPSPNQTSLYFCASSLLQPQKLFFGSGTQLSVL.